This T cell receptor beta chain was profiled in a study of cytomegalovirus exposure and HLA in healthy donors. Whole-study results and caveats: Reportedly, TCR beta sequences accurately predicted HLA-A and HLA-B alleles in most subjects. A prior analysis recorded that most TCR beta V segments were productive about 87% or about 30% of the time. In a later analysis, common viral pathogens appeared linked to several of the most significant clusters.

Primers: 60 Vbeta forward and 13 Jbeta reverse. Here immunoSEQ multiplex PCR was the method, and the copy in TCRdb shows in-frame clones only, minus some. The data show over 200,000 clones, with approximately 84% seen just once and about 0.6% held by the top ten. Of note for this clone: Its cognate antigen is unknown.

Trimming took 4 bases from V and 5 from J; bases not matched to a gene: 12. The CDR3 consists of 15 residues. The germline V gene has CDR1 SQVTM and CDR2 ANQGSEA. Sequencing was performed on PBMCs. The clonotype comes from a woman aged 40 to 55 in good health and CMV-seronegative. The V and J genes are TRBV29-1 and TRBJ2-5; 8 nucleotides line up with TRBD2. CDR3 DNA: TGCAGCGTTGCGGAATCGGGGGGGCTAGGGGAGACCCAGTACTTC. It is translated as CSVAESGGLGETQYF.